The T cell receptor beta chain under discussion was sequenced for a study of PD-L1 blockade in urothelial cancer. About the study: Enrolled patients had been treated previously with 0 to 3 chemotherapy regimens. Analyses used blood from 3 weeks (second dose) and 6 weeks after treatment start.

V lost 5 bases and J lost 6, with 11 bases in between. Germline assignment: CDR1 ENHRY and CDR2 SYGVKD. There are 12 residues in the CDR3. The repertoire was sequenced with immunoSEQ multiplex PCR; TCRdb's copy has only in-frame clones and lacks some. Of about 84,000 clones in the sample, 82% are singletons; the top ten hold roughly 9.5%. This sequence originates from a man in his 70s with urothelial cancer. The genes are TRBV10-3 and TRBJ2-7; tentatively, D is TRBD2 (5 bases). Source: PBMCs, taken around atezolizumab (anti-PD-L1) treatment. In nucleotides, the CDR3 is TGTGCCATCAGTACTACCGAGGGCGAGCAGTACTTC. Translating it yields CAISTTEGEQYF.